This T cell receptor (beta chain) was recorded in a study of blood T cell repertoires in COVID-19. Study-level information: The study drew acute and convalescent COVID-19 samples from the United States, Italy and Spain.

As handled by the study authors: Quantification of nucleated cells was approximated via reference gene primer amplification. Sequencing used immunoSEQ multiplex PCR; TCRdb keeps in-frame clones, though not all of them. V, J and clone size were drawn from that table, and D and trimming were deduced from the DNA. The sample yields 200,000 to 250,000 clones, roughly 79% seen once. Per the germline V gene, CDR1 is MNHNY and CDR2 is SVGAGI (reference sequence). CDR3 length: 13 amino acids. J was trimmed by 4 bases and V by 6 bases; bases with no gene match: 5. Seattle researchers signed up patients amid active infection and tracked them longitudinally.

The chain carries TRBV6-6 and TRBJ2-5; the match to TRBD1 covers 7 bases. Sequenced: peripheral blood. This sequence originates from a woman of 80 years or more with COVID-19, enrolled during active disease. The CDR3 DNA is TGTGCCAGCAGAAACAGGGGTGGAGAGACCCAGTACTTC. The encoded protein is CASRNRGGETQYF.